This T cell receptor beta chain was recovered during a study of blood T cell repertoires in COVID-19. Study-wide context: T cells, B-cell-depleted T cells, or PBMCs provided the cDNA or gDNA that served as material.

The CDR3 sequence is 16 residues long. The V and J ends lost 4 bases and 7 bases, in that order; junction bases with no gene match: 11. The germline V gene has CDR1 SGHDT and CDR2 YYEEEE. In the study's own analysis: It was from reference gene primer amplification that nucleated cell counts were estimated. Produced via immunoSEQ multiplex PCR; TCRdb's table is partial and in-frame only. For V, J and clone size, that table is used; D and trimming come from the DNA. The data show 270,000 or so clones, about 90% seen once. Sequencing input: peripheral blood. V usage is TRBV5-6 and J usage is TRBJ1-6; TRBD1 matches at 7 bases. The receptor's source is a woman aged 25 to 39 with COVID-19, enrolled during active disease. The CDR3 DNA reads TGTGCCAGCAGCCCCGGACAGGTTCTAGGGAATTCACCCCTCCACTTT. The encoded protein is CASSPGQVLGNSPLHF.